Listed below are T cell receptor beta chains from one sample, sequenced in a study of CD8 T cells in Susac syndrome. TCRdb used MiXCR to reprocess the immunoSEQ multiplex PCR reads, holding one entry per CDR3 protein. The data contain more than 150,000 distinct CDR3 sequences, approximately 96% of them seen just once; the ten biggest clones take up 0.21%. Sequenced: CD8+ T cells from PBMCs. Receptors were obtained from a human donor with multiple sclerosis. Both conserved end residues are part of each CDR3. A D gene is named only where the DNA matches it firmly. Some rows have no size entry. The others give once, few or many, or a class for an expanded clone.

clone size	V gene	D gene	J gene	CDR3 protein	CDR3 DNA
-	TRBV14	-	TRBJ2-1	CASSQDWRGSYNEQFF	TGTGCCAGCAGCCAAGATTGGAGGGGCTCCTACAATGAGCAGTTCTTC
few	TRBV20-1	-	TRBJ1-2	CSGLQVNYGYTF	TGCAGTGGGCTACAGGTTAACTATGGCTACACCTTC
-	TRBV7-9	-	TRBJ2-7	CASSPGDPYEQYF	TGTGCCAGCAGCCCCGGAGACCCTTACGAGCAGTACTTC
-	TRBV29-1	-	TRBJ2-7	CSVGRGDYEQYF	TGCAGCGTTGGTAGGGGGGACTACGAGCAGTACTTC
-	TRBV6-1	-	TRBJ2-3	CASSERIQPVTDTQYF	TGTGCCAGCAGTGAAAGGATACAGCCCGTCACAGATACGCAGTATTTT
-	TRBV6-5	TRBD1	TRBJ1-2	CASRGGQIYTF	TGTGCCAGCAGGGGGGGACAGATCTACACCTTC
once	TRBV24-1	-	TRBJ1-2	CATSDPLANYGYTF	TGTGCCACCAGTGACCCACTAGCTAACTATGGCTACACCTTC
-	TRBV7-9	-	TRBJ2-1	CASSVIVTVGHNEQFF	TGTGCCAGCAGCGTCATAGTTACGGTGGGACACAATGAGCAGTTCTTC
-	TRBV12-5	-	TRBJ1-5	CASGLSGQPQHF	TGTGCTAGTGGTTTGTCGGGCCAGCCCCAGCATTTT
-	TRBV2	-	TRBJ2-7	CASSAHNNEQYF	TGTGCCAGCAGTGCACATAACAACGAGCAGTACTTC
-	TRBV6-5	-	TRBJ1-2	CASSSSMEGVRGYTF	TGTGCCAGCAGTTCCTCGATGGAGGGGGTCCGTGGCTACACCTTC
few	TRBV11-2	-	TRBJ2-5	CASTDSWGGHQETQYF	TGTGCCAGCACCGATAGCTGGGGGGGCCACCAAGAGACCCAGTACTTC
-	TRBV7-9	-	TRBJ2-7	CASSLRVGTHYEQYF	TGTGCCAGCAGCTTGAGGGTCGGGACTCACTACGAGCAGTACTTC
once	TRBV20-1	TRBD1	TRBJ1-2	CSARSTGEDYGYTF	TGCAGTGCTAGGAGTACAGGGGAGGACTATGGCTACACCTTC
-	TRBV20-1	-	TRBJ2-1	CSATGTGVTYNEQFF	TGCAGTGCTACGGGTACGGGGGTAACCTACAATGAGCAGTTCTTC
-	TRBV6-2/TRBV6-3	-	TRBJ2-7	CASSILSEQYF	TGTGCCAGCAGTATCCTAAGCGAGCAGTACTTC
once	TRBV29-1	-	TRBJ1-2	CSVPGVGYTF	TGCAGCGTTCCAGGGGTGGGCTACACCTTC
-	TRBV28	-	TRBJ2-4	CASSPGGTGRAKNIQYF	TGTGCCAGCAGTCCTGGTGGCACGGGTAGAGCCAAAAACATTCAGTACTTC
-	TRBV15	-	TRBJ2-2	CATSRVRNGELFF	TGTGCCACCAGCAGAGTTCGCAACGGGGAGCTGTTTTTT
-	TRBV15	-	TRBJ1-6	CATSRDRAEPNSPLHF	TGTGCCACCAGCAGAGATCGGGCAGAACCCAATTCACCCCTCCACTTT
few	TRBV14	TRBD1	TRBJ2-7	CASSQGTGAYEQYF	TGTGCCAGCAGCCAAGGGACAGGGGCATACGAGCAGTACTTC
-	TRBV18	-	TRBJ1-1	CASSPGGRGSTEAFF	TGTGCCAGCTCACCAGGGGGCAGGGGAAGCACTGAAGCTTTCTTT
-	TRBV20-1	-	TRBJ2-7	CSALGPLSSYEQYF	TGCAGTGCCCTAGGACCATTAAGCTCCTACGAGCAGTACTTC
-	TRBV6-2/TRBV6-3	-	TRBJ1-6	CASSYEGGKMSPLHF	TGTGCCAGCAGTTACGAGGGTGGCAAAATGTCACCCCTCCACTTT
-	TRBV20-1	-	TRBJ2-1	CSAMGEPGISSYNEQFF	TGCAGTGCCATGGGAGAACCAGGGATCAGCTCCTACAATGAGCAGTTCTTC
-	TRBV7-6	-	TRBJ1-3	CASSLDWGESGNTIYF	TGTGCCAGCAGCTTAGATTGGGGGGAGTCTGGAAACACCATATATTTT
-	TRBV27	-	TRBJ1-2	CASRAQVEGRGGYTF	TGTGCCAGCAGGGCACAGGTAGAAGGGCGCGGCGGCTACACCTTC
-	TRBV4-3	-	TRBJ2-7	CASSQDQGSSYEQYF	TGCGCCAGCAGCCAAGATCAAGGGAGCTCCTACGAGCAGTACTTC
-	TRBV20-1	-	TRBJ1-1	CSARGGGAEAFF	TGCAGTGCTAGAGGCGGGGGCGCTGAAGCTTTCTTT
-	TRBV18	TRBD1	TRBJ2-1	CASSPSGSGQGGNEQFF	TGTGCCAGCTCACCTTCCGGCTCGGGACAGGGGGGCAATGAGCAGTTCTTC
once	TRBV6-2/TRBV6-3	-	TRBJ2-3	CASSVFTDTQYF	TGTGCCAGCAGTGTATTCACAGATACGCAGTATTTT
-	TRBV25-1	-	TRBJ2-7	CASSPGAYVNEQYF	TGTGCCAGCAGTCCGGGGGCTTACGTGAACGAGCAGTACTTC
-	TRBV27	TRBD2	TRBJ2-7	CASSPPGGAEQYF	TGTGCCAGCAGTCCCCCGGGGGGGGCCGAGCAGTACTTC
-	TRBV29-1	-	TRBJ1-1	CSVVGGLNTEAFF	TGCAGCGTTGTTGGAGGGTTGAACACTGAAGCTTTCTTT
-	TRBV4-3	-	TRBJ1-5	CASSQDLGQGIMPQHF	TGCGCCAGCAGCCAAGATTTGGGGCAGGGCATAATGCCCCAGCATTTT
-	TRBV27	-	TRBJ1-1	CASSLSRTNAAFF	TGTGCCAGCAGTTTATCGCGGACAAATGCGGCTTTCTTT
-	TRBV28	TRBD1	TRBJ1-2	CASSLTGERIDGYTF	TGTGCCAGCAGTTTAACAGGGGAGCGAATCGATGGCTACACCTTC
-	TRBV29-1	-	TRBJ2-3	CSADGGLSTDTQYF	TGCAGCGCTGACGGGGGGCTCAGCACAGATACGCAGTATTTT
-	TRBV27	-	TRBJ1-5	CASGFYSNQPQHF	TGTGCCAGCGGTTTTTATAGCAATCAGCCCCAGCATTTT
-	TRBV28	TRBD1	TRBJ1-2	CASSLPSGTEAFYGYTF	TGTGCCAGCAGTTTACCCTCGGGGACAGAAGCATTCTATGGCTACACCTTC
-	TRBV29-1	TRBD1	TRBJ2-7	CSVVGDRTEQYF	TGCAGCGTTGTCGGGGACAGAACCGAGCAGTACTTC
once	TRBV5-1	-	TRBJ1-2	CASSLAELANYGYTF	TGCGCCAGCAGCTTGGCAGAGTTAGCTAACTATGGCTACACCTTC
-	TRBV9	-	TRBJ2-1	CASSGPGFGYNEQFF	TGTGCCAGCAGCGGGCCGGGATTCGGGTACAATGAGCAGTTCTTC
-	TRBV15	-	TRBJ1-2	CATSWGETDGYTF	TGTGCCACCAGCTGGGGAGAGACGGATGGCTACACCTTC
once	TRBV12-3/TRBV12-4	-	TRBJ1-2	CASSYVDGGETNYGYTF	TGTGCCAGCAGTTACGTGGATGGGGGAGAGACTAACTATGGCTACACCTTC
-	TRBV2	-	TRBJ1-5	CASSEARHQPQHF	TGTGCCAGCAGTGAGGCCAGGCATCAGCCCCAGCATTTT
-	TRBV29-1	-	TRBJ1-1	CSVARMNTEAFF	TGCAGCGTTGCAAGAATGAACACTGAAGCTTTCTTT
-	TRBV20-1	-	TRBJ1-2	CSAPGYGYTF	TGCAGTGCGCCCGGATATGGCTACACCTTC
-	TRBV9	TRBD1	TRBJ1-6	CASRPGQANSPLHF	TGTGCCAGCAGGCCCGGACAGGCCAATTCACCCCTCCACTTT
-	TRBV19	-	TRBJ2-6	CASSPRGGAGANVLTF	TGTGCCAGTAGTCCTAGGGGGGGAGCTGGGGCCAACGTCCTGACTTTC
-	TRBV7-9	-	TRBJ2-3	CASSPPGPDTQYF	TGTGCCAGCAGCCCGCCAGGGCCCGATACGCAGTATTTT
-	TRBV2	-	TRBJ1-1	CASSSAVRTEAFF	TGTGCCAGCAGTAGTGCGGTCCGTACTGAAGCTTTCTTT